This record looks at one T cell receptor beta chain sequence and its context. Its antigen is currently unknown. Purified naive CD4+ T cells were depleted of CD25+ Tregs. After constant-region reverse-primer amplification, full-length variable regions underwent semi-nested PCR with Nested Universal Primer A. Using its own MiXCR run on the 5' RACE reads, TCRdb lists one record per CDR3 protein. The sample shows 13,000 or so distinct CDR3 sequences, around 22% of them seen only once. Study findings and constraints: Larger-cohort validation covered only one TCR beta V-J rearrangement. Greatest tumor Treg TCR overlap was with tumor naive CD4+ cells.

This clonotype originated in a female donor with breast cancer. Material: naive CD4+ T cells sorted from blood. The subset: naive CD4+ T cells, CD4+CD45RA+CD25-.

CDR3 sequence: CANNHNQQGSYNEQFF. In nucleotides, the CDR3 is TGTGCCAACAACCACAACCAACAGGGTTCCTACAATGAGCAGTTCTTC. The chain couples TRBV7-8 to TRBJ2-1; a weak D match, TRBD1 (6 bases). Germline lookup yields CDR1 SGHVS and CDR2 FQNEAQ. The CDR3 extends over 16 amino acids. V lost 10 bases to trimming and J lost 1 base, with 20 bases between them.